This T cell receptor (beta chain) originates from a study of blood T cells in healthy people across ages. General study points: Changes seen in expanded clonotypes were possibly confounded by donor CMV status left unknown. It was the long-lived donors that had more naive CD4+ cells and higher diversity than aged donors.

For this clonotype: The antigen is undetermined.

This CDR3 comprises 16 residues. Trimming cost V 6 bases and J 4 bases; bases outside gene matches: 13. Primers used in a second PCR of roughly 6 to 12 cycles were a sample-barcoded 5' primer and a J-beta primer mix. From the 5' RACE reads, TCRdb called clonotypes with MiXCR, one entry per CDR3 protein. Of about 1.7 million distinct CDR3 sequences listed, 28% are singletons. This chain joins TRBV12-3 or TRBV12-4 and TRBJ2-3; TRBD1 agrees at 7 bases. The clonotype originates from a woman in her 30s in good health. The sequencing sample was made of blood. CDR3 residues: CASSSTGSKFPDTQYF. DNA for the CDR3: TGTGCCAGCAGCTCGACAGGGTCCAAATTCCCAGATACGCAGTATTTT.